Below, 11 T cell receptor beta chains from the same sample are listed, as sequenced in a study of T cells in women clearing cervical HPV infection. Data came from immunoSEQ multiplex PCR; TCRdb stores just in-frame clones and leaves some out. The specimen's table records fewer than 40,000 clones. The source material was blood buffy coat. The receptors shown here come from a woman between 18 and 75 years old with a cervical HPV16 infection that either progressed to CIN3+ or cleared (not recorded which).

As regards this clone: The CDR3 end falls 3 residues outside the read, so it is completed with the germline J gene. The chain couples TRBV15 to TRBJ1-2; 7 bases map to TRBD1. V trimming: 0 bases; J trimming: 6 bases; junction bases outside the gene matches: 7. Germline V lookup: CDR1 LNHNV, CDR2 YYDKDF (reference sequence). The CDR3 totals 15 residues. CDR3 sequence: CATSRDAGGGDGYTF. The sequenced CDR3 bases are TGTGCCACCAGCAGAGATGCAGGGGGAGGGGATGGC.

A remark on this clone: With the read ending 3 residues before the CDR3 end, the germline J gene is used to fill in that end. V is TRBV18 and J is TRBJ2-3, with 11 nucleotides matching TRBD2. The V and J ends lost 6 bases and 2 bases, in that order; junction bases with no gene match: 4. Per germline, CDR1 KGHSH and CDR2 LQKENI. The CDR3 is made up of 15 amino acids. Incomplete CDR3 DNA: TGTGCCAGCTCCCGACTAGCGGGGATCACAGATACG. This encodes CASSRLAGITDT. In full, the CDR3 is CASSRLAGITDTQYF.

To note about this clone: Sequencing ends 3 residues short of the CDR3 end; the germline J gene provides the rest. The J gene is TRBJ2-3, the V gene TRBV4-2; TRBD2 matches at 15 bases. The CDR3 is 18 residues long. CDR1 LGHNA and CDR2 YNFKEQ come from the germline V gene. Trimming at V came to 4 bases and at J to 1 base, leaving 6 bases not matched to a gene. This CDR3 is CASSPGLAGGPRTDTQYF. CDR3 DNA (partial): TGTGCCAGCAGCCCGGGACTAGCGGGGGGCCCGCGCACAGATACG.

This clone ranks as medium-sized in terms of frequency. The CDR3 end is not reached by the read, which stops 3 residues before it; the germline J gene fills it in. The genes are TRBV29-1 and TRBJ2-7; 8 bases align to TRBD1. From germline, CDR1 is SQVTM and CDR2 ANQGSEA. The CDR3 length is 12 residues. Germline trimming cut 4 bases from V and 5 bases from J; bases unmatched to any gene: 4. The covered CDR3 bases are TGCAGCGTTGTCGAGGACAGGGACGAG. Translation gives CSVVEDRDE. The complete CDR3 protein is CSVVEDRDEQYF.

In regard to this clone: The junction shows a germline mismatch at one end, possibly a read error. The read comes to an end 3 residues before the CDR3 does, leaving the germline J gene to fill in the end. The chain recombines TRBV4-1 with TRBJ2-7; 13 bases map to TRBD2. The germline V gene encodes CDR1 MGHRA and CDR2 YSYEKL. The length of the CDR3 is 15 residues. Partial CDR3 DNA: TGCACCAGCAGCCAAGTGACTAGCGGGGGGAGCGAG. Amino acid sequence: CTSSQVTSGGSE. The whole CDR3 sequence reads CTSSQVTSGGSEQYF.

Worth noting for this clone: The read comes to an end 3 residues before the CDR3 does, leaving the germline J gene to fill in the end. This chain links TRBV11-2 with TRBJ2-7; a possible D gene is TRBD1 (6 bases). The CDR3 length is 13 residues. V was shortened by 6 bases and J by 4 bases, with 13 bases between the two germline ends. The germline gives CDR1 SGHAT, CDR2 FQNNGV. This CDR3 reads CASSSGQGYEQYF. The sequenced CDR3 bases are TGTGCCAGCAGTTCGGGACAAGGGTACGAG.

On this clone itself: With the read ending 3 residues before the CDR3 end, the germline J gene is used to fill in that end. This chain links TRBV20-1 with TRBJ2-3, with D perhaps TRBD1 (5 bases). Germline-derived CDR1 and CDR2 are DFQATT and SNEGSKA (reference sequence). Deletions cut 4 bases from V and 2 bases from J, with 13 bases between. CDR3 size: 14 residues. The CDR3 bases that were read are TGCAGTGCTAATGACAGAGACTTCACAGATACG. Its translation is CSANDRDFTDT. The CDR3 in its entirety is CSANDRDFTDTQYF.

In the case of this clone: The CDR3 extends 3 residues past the end of the read, so its final part is completed from the germline J gene. The chain uses TRBV5-1 and TRBJ2-7; TRBD1 matches 7 bases. After removal of 0 bases from V and 1 base from J, the junction contained 4 bases not matched to a gene. The germline gives CDR1 SGHRS, CDR2 YFSETQ. CDR3 length equals 15 residues. The CDR3 bases that were read are TGCGCCAGCAGCTTGGGGACAGGCGTTTCCTACGAG. Translated: CASSLGTGVSYE. The entire CDR3 protein reads CASSLGTGVSYEQYF.

Comment on this clone: The read halts 3 residues ahead of the CDR3 end, with the missing end drawn from the germline J gene. This chain connects TRBV5-1 to TRBJ1-2; 7 nucleotides line up with TRBD1. From germline, CDR1 is SGHRS and CDR2 YFSETQ. This CDR3 is 14 amino acids long. J was trimmed by 5 bases and V by 0 bases; bases with no gene match: 4. The CDR3 reads CASSLGDSAYGYTF. The part of the CDR3 DNA that was read is TGCGCCAGCAGCTTGGGGGACAGCGCTTATGGC. Full variable domain (rest looked up from reference TRBV5-1 and TRBJ1-2): KAGVTQTPRYLIKTRGQQVTLSCSPISGHRSVSWYQQTPGQGLQFLFEYFSETQRNKGNFPGRFSGRQFSNSRSEMNVSTLELGDSALYLCASSLGDSAYGYTFGSGTRLTVV.

As to this clone: The observed sequence ends 3 residues before the CDR3 terminus, with the missing tail filled in from the germline J gene. The chain joins TRBV7-9 to TRBJ1-2; 8 positions agree with TRBD1. The CDR3 is 15 residues long. Germline CDR1 reads SEHNR; CDR2 reads FQNEAQ (reference sequence). V was clipped by 2 bases and J by 5 bases; unmatched bases: 7. The part of the CDR3 DNA that was read is TGTGCCAGCAGCTTAAATCAGGGGGCGAATTATGGC. This codes for CASSLNQGANYG. The entire CDR3 protein is CASSLNQGANYGYTF.

In the case of this clone: From the germline J gene comes the end of the CDR3, since the read stops 3 residues before it. The V gene is TRBV2, the J gene TRBJ1-1; D remains ambiguous. Per germline, CDR1 SNHLY and CDR2 FYNNEI. This CDR3 spans 13 amino acids. Trimming took off 1 base at V and 2 bases at J, with 5 bases between the two ends. The CDR3 loop is CASSEGGNTEAFF. The sequenced CDR3 bases are TGTGCCAGCAGTGAAGGAGGTAACACTGAA.